Below, 32 T cell receptor beta chains from the same sample are listed, as sequenced in a study of CD8 T cells in Susac syndrome (dated by TCRdb to between 2017 and 2020). Library preparation was by the immunoSEQ multiplex PCR assay. RNA was extracted using the RNeasy kit, and roughly 0.5 to 1 microgram was reverse transcribed with random hexamers. TCRdb reprocessed the public reads (quality trimming at Q25 with fastp, clone calling with MiXCR) and kept in-frame beta chains. A single entry per CDR3 protein holds the most common genes and DNA from its merged rows. In this sample the table shows about 190,000 distinct CDR3 sequences, about 93% of which occur a single time. The ten most abundant clones make up 0.095% to 0.12% of the sample. The sequencing sample was made of CD4+ T cells from PBMCs. These receptors all come from a human donor in good health.

The V gene is TRBV14, the J gene TRBJ1-2; D ambiguous. There are 12 residues in the CDR3. With 2 bases removed from V and 8 bases from J, the gap between germline ends came to 9 bases. Germline CDR1 and CDR2: SGHDN and FVKESK. The CDR3 nucleotides are TGTGCCAGCAGCCAACCGCCCGGGGGCTACACCTTC. Translating it yields CASSQPPGGYTF. The complete variable domain, with remaining parts taken from reference TRBV14 and TRBJ1-2, reads EAGVTQFPSHSVIEKGQTVTLRCDPISGHDNLYWYRRVMGKEIKFLLHFVKESKQDESGMPNNRFLAERTGGTYSTLKVQPAELEDSGVYFCASSQPPGGYTFGSGTRLTVV.

The chain couples TRBV29-1 to TRBJ2-7; 7 nucleotides line up with TRBD1. There are 13 residues in the CDR3. V lost 3 bases, J lost 5 bases, and 7 bases stayed unmatched. Per germline, CDR1 SQVTM and CDR2 ANQGSEA. CDR3 sequence (DNA): TGCAGCGTTGAGACAGGGATCATCAACGAGCAGTACTTC. Translated: CSVETGIINEQYF.

The chain links TRBV20-1 to TRBJ1-4; 8 nucleotides line up with TRBD1. Per the germline V gene, CDR1 is DFQATT and CDR2 is SNEGSKA (reference sequence). Trimming cost V 5 bases and J 4 bases; bases outside gene matches: 3. The length of the CDR3 is 13 residues. The CDR3 here is CSASTGVNEKLFF. The CDR3 DNA reads as TGCAGTGCTTCGACAGGGGTTAATGAAAAACTGTTTTTT.

V gene TRBV28 combines with J gene TRBJ1-1; 7 bases line up with TRBD1. The junction had 4 bases not matched to a gene; V was cut back by 4 bases and J by 11 bases. Germline lookup yields CDR1 MDHEN and CDR2 SYDVKM. The CDR3 covers 11 residues. CDR3: CASSSDRDAFF. The DNA of the CDR3 is TGTGCCAGCAGTTCTGACAGGGACGCTTTCTTT.

The chain recombines TRBV19 with TRBJ2-7; a possible D gene is TRBD1 (6 bases). CDR3 length: 18 amino acids. CDR1 and CDR2 from the germline V gene are LNHDA and SQIVND (reference sequence). V lost 4 bases to trimming and J lost 7 bases, with 29 bases between them. The CDR3 is CASSRHGQREFSSGEQYF. The CDR3 nucleotides are TGTGCCAGTAGTAGACATGGACAGAGAGAATTTAGCTCGGGAGAGCAGTACTTC.

This chain links TRBV7-2 with TRBJ1-2, with 8 bases matching TRBD1. CDR1 is SGHTA, CDR2 FQGNSA, per germline. The CDR3 spans 13 residues. Trimming took 6 bases from V and 8 from J; bases not matched to a gene: 8. The CDR3 DNA is TGTGCCAGCAGGTCGGGACAGGAGGGAGGCTACACCTTC. Its translation is CASRSGQEGGYTF.

The chain joins TRBV7-2 to TRBJ2-6, with D hard to call. The CDR3 covers 17 residues. Looked up from germline, CDR1 is SGHTA and CDR2 is FQGNSA. The ends were cut back, 1 base at V and 0 bases at J, with 10 bases in the middle. The CDR3 here is CASSLDSGFSGANVLTF. The CDR3 bases are TGTGCCAGCAGCTTAGATTCCGGGTTCTCTGGGGCCAACGTCCTGACTTTC.

The V and J genes are TRBV6-1 and TRBJ1-5, with 9 bases fitting TRBD1. Germline V gene data show CDR1 as MNHNS and CDR2 as SASEGT. The junction had 16 bases not matched to a gene; V was cut back by 6 bases and J by 4 bases. CDR3 length equals 18 residues. The CDR3 nucleotides read TGTGCCAGCAGCTCGGGACAGGGAGTAGGGCTACCGAATCAGCCCCAGCATTTT. Translating it yields CASSSGQGVGLPNQPQHF.

This chain joins TRBV15 and TRBJ1-2; D gene ambiguous. The CDR3 covers 14 residues. V lost 0 bases and J 4 bases, leaving 9 bases between the germline ends. CDR1 and CDR2 (germline): LNHNV, YYDKDF (reference sequence). In DNA form, the CDR3 reads TGTGCCACCAGCAGAGAGCCTCGGGGCTATGGCTACACCTTC. This gives the protein CATSREPRGYGYTF.

The V and J genes are TRBV27 and TRBJ2-1, with D perhaps matching TRBD2 (5 bases). In germline, CDR1 is MNHEY, CDR2 SMNVEV (reference sequence). CDR3 length: 13 residues. The ends were cut back, 9 bases at V and 2 bases at J, with 11 bases in the middle. The CDR3, as DNA: TGTGCCAGTACTAGGCCGCCCTACAATGAGCAGTTCTTC. This codes for CASTRPPYNEQFF.

The CDR3 is CASSLTGNRGFNIQYF. Written as DNA, the CDR3 is TGTGCCAGCAGTTTAACGGGGAACAGGGGTTTCAACATTCAGTACTTC. The chain combines TRBV12-3 or TRBV12-4 with TRBJ2-4, with TRBD1 matching 7 bases. J gave up 7 bases and V 2 bases, and 11 bases lay outside the gene matches. The CDR3 length is 16 residues.

The chain's CDR3 is CASSLGAGAISGANVLTF. The CDR3 DNA sequence: TGTGCCAGCAGCTTAGGGGCGGGGGCCATCTCTGGGGCCAACGTCCTGACTTTC. This rearrangement joins TRBV7-9 to TRBJ2-6, with a weak D call TRBD2 (7 bases). Germline CDR1 reads SEHNR; CDR2 reads FQNEAQ (reference sequence). There are 18 residues in the CDR3. Trimming removed 1 base from V and 0 bases from J, with 13 bases in between.

V gene TRBV18 combines with J gene TRBJ2-6, with TRBD1 matching over 10 bases. The V and J ends lost 2 bases and 0 bases, in that order; junction bases with no gene match: 4. This CDR3 spans 18 amino acids. Per the germline V gene, CDR1 is KGHSH and CDR2 is LQKENI. CDR3 amino acids: CASSPDRGRVSGANVLTF. CDR3 sequence (DNA): TGTGCCAGCTCACCAGACAGGGGGCGCGTCTCTGGGGCCAACGTCCTGACTTTC.

This chain links TRBV5-6 with TRBJ2-7; D is possibly TRBD1 or TRBD2 (6 bases each). V lost 2 bases and J 0 bases, leaving 9 bases between the germline ends. Germline V gives CDR1 SGHDT, CDR2 YYEEEE. The CDR3 is 14 amino acids. In nucleotides, the CDR3 is TGTGCCAGCAGCTTAAGGGGGGTCTCCTACGAGCAGTACGTC. This codes for CASSLRGVSYEQYV.

The V call is TRBV20-1, the J call TRBJ2-1; possibly TRBD2 for D (6 bases). CDR1 is DFQATT, CDR2 SNEGSKA, per germline (reference sequence). This CDR3 region has 12 residues. V lost 3 bases and J 4 bases, leaving 7 bases between the germline ends. The CDR3 sequence is CSASRGYNEQFF. The CDR3 DNA reads TGCAGTGCTAGTCGGGGGTACAATGAGCAGTTCTTC.

J is TRBJ2-1 and V is TRBV28, with 9 nucleotides matching TRBD2. The CDR3 consists of 15 residues. CDR1 MDHEN and CDR2 SYDVKM come from the germline V gene. The ends lost 7 bases at V and 10 bases at J; junction bases unmatched: 14. For the CDR3, the DNA is TGTGCCAGCACCCTGGGTAGCGGGGGTAGGAGGGAGCAGTTCTTC. It is translated as CASTLGSGGRREQFF.

This rearrangement joins TRBV12-3 or TRBV12-4 to TRBJ1-2; D is unresolved. The CDR3 totals 16 residues. The V and J ends lost 6 bases and 5 bases respectively, with 22 bases between them. As DNA, the CDR3 is TGTGCCAGCAGCAGCCCGCCGACGAGGAAGGAGTATGGCTACACCTTC. Translating it yields CASSSPPTRKEYGYTF.

This chain uses TRBV9 with TRBJ2-5; tentative D call: TRBD2 (5 bases). V was clipped by 0 bases and J by 1 base, with 10 bases between them. This CDR3 has 15 amino acids. Germline V gives CDR1 SGDLS, CDR2 YYNGEE. The CDR3 protein is CASSVGPGVQETQYF. The CDR3 nucleotides read TGTGCCAGCAGCGTAGGACCCGGGGTCCAAGAGACCCAGTACTTC.

This chain uses TRBV7-9 with TRBJ2-1; tentatively, D is TRBD1 (5 bases). This CDR3 contains 14 residues. Germline V gene sequence: CDR1 SEHNR, CDR2 FQNEAQ (reference sequence). Trimming removed 4 bases from V and 10 bases from J, with 17 bases in between. CDR3 nucleotides: TGTGCCAGCAGCTCCATGAACCTTGGGGCCGAGCAGTTCTTC. As protein: CASSSMNLGAEQFF.

This chain joins TRBV4-2 and TRBJ2-3; D possibly corresponds to TRBD2 (6 bases). The V gene's germline CDR1 is LGHNA and CDR2 YNFKEQ. Trimming removed 3 bases from V and 3 bases from J, with 10 bases in between. This CDR3 has 14 residues. CDR3: CASSQEGRTDTQYF. Written as DNA, the CDR3 is TGTGCCAGCAGCCAGGAGGGAAGGACAGATACGCAGTATTTT.

DNA for the CDR3: TGTGCCAGCAGCCAAGATTGGGAGACTAGCGGGGGCCGACTGAACAATGAGCAGTTCTTC. Translating it yields CASSQDWETSGGRLNNEQFF. The chain is built from TRBV14 and TRBJ2-1; TRBD2 agrees at 12 bases. V was clipped by 0 bases and J by 5 bases; unmatched bases: 14. Per germline, CDR1 SGHDN and CDR2 FVKESK. The CDR3 spans 20 residues.

This rearrangement joins TRBV2 to TRBJ2-5, with 7 bases identical to TRBD2. V was clipped by 0 bases and J by 9 bases; unmatched bases: 4. The CDR3 is 13 amino acids. Per the germline V gene, CDR1 is SNHLY and CDR2 is FYNNEI. DNA of the CDR3: TGTGCCAGCAGTGAAGCTTTGGGAGGGGCCCAGTACTTC. It is translated as CASSEALGGAQYF.

CDR3 loop: CASSLNRGTINEQFF. CDR3 sequence (DNA): TGCGCCAGCAGCCTCAACAGGGGTACTATCAATGAGCAGTTCTTC. The chain couples TRBV4-1 to TRBJ2-1, with TRBD1 matching over 7 bases. The CDR3 runs 15 residues. Germline lookup yields CDR1 MGHRA and CDR2 YSYEKL. J lost 6 bases, V lost 4 bases, and 9 bases had no gene match.

This chain links TRBV28 with TRBJ2-5, with TRBD1 identical over 7 bases. Per the germline V gene, CDR1 is MDHEN and CDR2 is SYDVKM. With 2 bases clipped from V and 5 bases from J, the junction kept 17 bases outside the gene matches. This CDR3 region has 18 residues. CDR3: CASSLRGQISSLGETQYF. The DNA of the CDR3 is TGTGCCAGCAGTTTAAGGGGGCAGATTAGCTCCCTGGGGGAGACCCAGTACTTC.

The chain carries TRBV25-1 and TRBJ1-5; 9 bases line up with TRBD1. Germline V gives CDR1 MGHDK, CDR2 SYGVNS. The length of the CDR3 is 15 residues. J lost 4 bases, V lost 6 bases, and 7 bases had no gene match. Here the CDR3 DNA reads TGTGCCAGCAGCCGGGGTGGGACAGGGAATCAGCCCCAGCATTTT. Amino acid sequence: CASSRGGTGNQPQHF.

The chain uses TRBV2 and TRBJ1-5, with TRBD1 as a possible D gene (6 bases). Germline V CDR1 and CDR2: SNHLY, FYNNEI. The V end lost 0 bases, the J end lost 7 bases, and 13 bases lay between the germline ends. The CDR3 contains 15 residues. The CDR3 nucleotides read TGTGCCAGCAGTGAAGCATGGGCAGGGGCACAGCCCCAGCATTTT. Encoded protein: CASSEAWAGAQPQHF.

The chain employs TRBV20-1 and TRBJ2-7; 12 nucleotides line up with TRBD2. The germline V gene has CDR1 DFQATT and CDR2 SNEGSKA (reference sequence). The CDR3 is made up of 14 amino acids. Trimming took 3 bases from V and 6 from J; bases not matched to a gene: 6. In nucleotides, the CDR3 is TGCAGTGCTAGTCCAAAGACTAGCGGGAGCGAGCAGTACTTC. Translating gives CSASPKTSGSEQYF.

The chain combines TRBV13 with TRBJ2-1, with D possibly TRBD1 on 6 matching bases. Between the trimmed V and J ends, which lost 3 bases and 8 bases, there was a span of 17 bases. This CDR3 spans 15 amino acids. Germline V lookup: CDR1 PRHDT, CDR2 FYEKMQ (reference sequence). DNA for the CDR3: TGTGCCAGCAGCTTCGGACAGCTATGGGGCCATGAGCAGTTCTTC. Amino acid sequence: CASSFGQLWGHEQFF.

This chain connects TRBV30 to TRBJ1-1, with a possible D match to TRBD1 (5 bases). The CDR3 runs to 14 residues. Trimming removed 5 bases at V and 0 bases at J, with 13 bases between. Germline V gives CDR1 GTSNPN, CDR2 SVGIG (reference sequence). CDR3 in amino acids: CAWARGPLNTEAFF. The CDR3 DNA sequence: TGTGCCTGGGCCCGGGGACCTCTGAACACTGAAGCTTTCTTT. The variable domain in full, with the rest retrieved from reference TRBV30 and TRBJ1-1, is SQTIHQWPATLVQPVGSPLSLECTVEGTSNPNLYWYRQAAGRGLQLLFYSVGIGQISSEVPQNLSASRPQDRQFILSSKKLLLSDSGFYLCAWARGPLNTEAFFGQGTRLTVV.

The chain uses TRBV7-9 and TRBJ2-1; D not resolved. The length of the CDR3 is 15 residues. Trimming pared 5 bases from V and 7 bases from J, leaving 18 bases between. CDR1 is SEHNR, CDR2 FQNEAQ, per germline (reference sequence). The CDR3 DNA sequence: TGTGCCAGCAGCCCTAAGCTAAGAGTCGGAAATGAGCAGTTCTTC. Its translation is CASSPKLRVGNEQFF.

This clonotype was seen once. J is TRBJ1-5 and V is TRBV30, with TRBD1 matching over 10 bases. Germline CDR1 GTSNPN, CDR2 SVGIG (reference sequence). The CDR3 is 18 amino acids. V gave up 3 bases and J gave up 2 bases; unmatched junction bases: 13. CDR3 loop: CAWRASVFGTGGNQPQHF. CDR3 coding DNA: TGTGCCTGGAGAGCCTCGGTATTCGGGACAGGGGGCAATCAGCCCCAGCATTTT.

The rearrangement links TRBV20-1 to TRBJ1-2; TRBD1 might be the D (5 bases). V was clipped by 6 bases and J by 8 bases, with 16 bases between them. Germline V CDR1 and CDR2: DFQATT, SNEGSKA (reference sequence). The CDR3 spans 12 residues. DNA for the CDR3: TGCAGTGCCCCCCCCGCGGGGGGGGGCTACACCTTC. This translates into CSAPPAGGGYTF.